Following are 17 T cell receptor beta chains from one sample sequenced in a study of cytomegalovirus exposure and HLA in healthy donors. Amplification used 60 Vbeta primers and 13 Jbeta primers. This table comes from immunoSEQ multiplex PCR, and its TCRdb copy is limited to in-frame clones, with some not included. The table lists 150,000 to 180,000 clones, over 70% of them singletons, with over 10% in the top ten. The sample was PBMCs. All receptors derive from a young man in good health and CMV-seropositive.

The J gene is TRBJ2-7, the V gene TRBV6-5; maybe TRBD1 (5 bases). V lost 6 bases and J 2 bases, leaving 11 bases between the germline ends. The CDR3 sequence is 13 residues long. The germline gives CDR1 MNHEY, CDR2 SVGAGI. DNA for the CDR3: TGTGCCAGCAGGAAAACAGGAACCTACGAGCAGTACTTC. Translating it yields CASRKTGTYEQYF.

The genes are TRBV2 and TRBJ1-1, with D possibly being TRBD1 (5 bases). Trimming removed 5 bases at V and 13 bases at J, with 17 bases between. This CDR3 is 12 amino acids long. Germline lookup yields CDR1 SNHLY and CDR2 FYNNEI. The CDR3: CASSPWQGSCFF. CDR3 in DNA: TGTGCCAGCAGTCCTTGGCAGGGCTCCTGTTTCTTT.

The rearrangement joins TRBV29-1 to TRBJ2-1; 12 bases align to TRBD2. The CDR3 consists of 15 residues. The V gene end was trimmed by 6 bases and the J gene end by 9 bases; junction bases not matched to a gene: 12. Germline-derived CDR1 and CDR2 are SQVTM and ANQGSEA. The CDR3, as DNA: TGCAGCGTCATTCCGGGACTAGCGGGCCCCAGTGAGCAGTTCTTC. This translates into CSVIPGLAGPSEQFF.

The chain has TRBV28 and TRBJ2-1; 9 nucleotides match TRBD2. The V gene end was trimmed by 1 base and the J gene end by 8 bases; junction bases not matched to a gene: 15. Germline V CDR1 and CDR2: MDHEN, SYDVKM. The CDR3 has 18 residues. CDR3 nucleotides: TGTGCCAGCAGTTTATTTGGCGGGAGGGTCGAGGTGTTTCATGAGCAGTTCTTC. It specifies CASSLFGGRVEVFHEQFF.

This rearrangement joins TRBV29-1 to TRBJ2-7; 9 bases agree with TRBD2. This CDR3 is 14 amino acids long. The germline CDR1 and CDR2 sequences are SQVTM and ANQGSEA. The V gene end was trimmed by 3 bases and the J gene end by 5 bases; junction bases not matched to a gene: 8. Here the CDR3 DNA reads TGCAGCGTTGATGGAGCGGGAGGTCTCGACGAGCAGTACTTC. Protein product: CSVDGAGGLDEQYF.

The chain carries TRBV12-5 and TRBJ2-2; TRBD1 matches 9 bases. The CDR3 runs 17 residues. The trim removed 1 base at V and 1 base at J, leaving 4 bases unmatched. Per germline, CDR1 LGHNT and CDR2 FRNRAP. In DNA form, the CDR3 reads TGTGCTAGTGGTTTGGGAGGGACAGGGAGGAACACCGGGGAGCTGTTTTTT. Translating gives CASGLGGTGRNTGELFF.

CDR3: CSVYDRGGEKLFF. The CDR3 nucleotides are TGCAGCGTTTATGACAGGGGTGGGGAAAAACTGTTTTTT. The rearrangement joins TRBV29-1 to TRBJ1-4; 8 nucleotides agree with TRBD1. The ends lost 5 bases at V and 8 bases at J; junction bases unmatched: 7. This CDR3 is 13 amino acids long. Germline V lookup: CDR1 SQVTM, CDR2 ANQGSEA.

V is TRBV5-1 and J is TRBJ2-2; D might be TRBD2 (5 bases). The CDR3 length is 15 residues. The ends were cut back, 1 base at V and 7 bases at J, with 14 bases in the middle. The germline CDR1 and CDR2 sequences are SGHRS and YFSETQ. Here the CDR3 reads CASSLSLDSYGELFF. CDR3 DNA: TGCGCCAGCAGCTTGAGCTTGGACTCATACGGGGAGCTGTTTTTT.

The chain uses TRBV5-1 and TRBJ2-3, with TRBD2 matching over 10 bases. The germline V gene has CDR1 SGHRS and CDR2 YFSETQ. The J segment lost 3 bases and the V segment lost 3 bases, leaving 7 bases of the junction unmatched. CDR3 length equals 16 residues. The CDR3 loop is CASSSVATSGTDTQYF. In DNA, the CDR3 is TGCGCCAGCAGCTCCGTCGCGACTAGCGGGACAGATACGCAGTATTTT.

This sequence joins TRBV5-1 and TRBJ1-4; D is ambiguous. Germline CDR1 SGHRS, CDR2 YFSETQ. The CDR3 contains 14 residues. Trimming took off 1 base at V and 2 bases at J, with 6 bases between the two ends. The chain's CDR3 is CASSLRGTNEKLFF. CDR3 nucleotides: TGCGCCAGCAGCTTGCGGGGTACTAATGAAAAACTGTTTTTT.

V gene TRBV5-1 combines with J gene TRBJ2-2, with TRBD1 matching 7 bases. With V trimmed by 4 bases and J by 1 base, 7 bases remained unmatched. Germline V gives CDR1 SGHRS, CDR2 YFSETQ. This CDR3 is built from 16 residues. CDR3 amino acids: CASSGNRGWNTGELFF. The CDR3 DNA reads TGCGCCAGCAGCGGGAACAGGGGTTGGAACACCGGGGAGCTGTTTTTT.

The rearrangement links TRBV5-4 to TRBJ1-1; possible D gene TRBD1, 5 bases. Trimming left V 9 bases short and J 1 base short, with 16 bases between. Germline V lookup: CDR1 SGHNT, CDR2 YYREEE (reference sequence). CDR3 length equals 14 residues. Here the CDR3 reads CATQGFVGNTEAFF. CDR3 bases: TGTGCCACGCAGGGTTTCGTAGGGAACACTGAAGCTTTCTTT.

This clone has a handful of counts. This rearrangement joins TRBV12-5 to TRBJ2-7; 9 bases are shared with TRBD1. The CDR3 covers 14 residues. From germline, CDR1 is LGHNT and CDR2 FRNRAP. The V and J ends lost 5 bases and 5 bases, in that order; junction bases with no gene match: 7. The CDR3 loop reads CASGASGTGHEQYF. CDR3 bases: TGTGCTAGTGGTGCTTCCGGGACAGGGCACGAGCAGTACTTC.

In its sample, this clone was seen once. This chain uses TRBV28 with TRBJ2-5; the match to TRBD1 covers 8 bases. This CDR3 spans 13 amino acids. The germline gives CDR1 MDHEN, CDR2 SYDVKM. Trimming at V came to 5 bases and at J to 5 bases, leaving 4 bases not matched to a gene. CDR3 amino acids: CASSTDRGETQYF. CDR3 bases: TGTGCCAGCAGTACAGACAGGGGTGAGACCCAGTACTTC.

The chain uses TRBV18 and TRBJ2-1; TRBD2 matches 10 bases. Trimming at V came to 1 base and at J to 6 bases, leaving 6 bases not matched to a gene. This CDR3 spans 16 amino acids. Germline V lookup: CDR1 KGHSH, CDR2 LQKENI. The CDR3 protein is CASSPLGLATLNEQFF. For the CDR3, the DNA is TGTGCCAGCTCACCACTGGGACTAGCGACTCTCAATGAGCAGTTCTTC.

The gene calls are TRBV19 and TRBJ2-3; D might be TRBD2 (5 bases). The CDR3 consists of 13 residues. Germline values: CDR1 LNHDA, CDR2 SQIVND (reference sequence). V lost 7 bases and J 2 bases, leaving 10 bases between the germline ends. The CDR3 spells CASKQTNTDTQYF. For the CDR3, the DNA is TGTGCCAGTAAACAGACTAACACAGATACGCAGTATTTT. Full variable domain (missing parts from reference TRBV19 and TRBJ2-3): DGGITQSPKYLFRKEGQNVTLSCEQNLNHDAMYWYRQDPGQGLRLIYYSQIVNDFQKGDIAEGYSVSREKKESFPLTVTSAQKNPTAFYLCASKQTNTDTQYFGPGTRLTVL.

This clone showed up just a few times. The CDR3 bases are TGTGCCAGCAGTCGAGACAGCCGTACCGGGGAGCTGTTTTTT. Translating gives CASSRDSRTGELFF. The chain is built from TRBV6-5 and TRBJ2-2; maybe TRBD1 (5 bases). CDR1 and CDR2 (germline): MNHEY, SVGAGI. This CDR3 comprises 14 residues. Between the trimmed V and J ends, which lost 5 bases and 5 bases, there was a span of 12 bases.